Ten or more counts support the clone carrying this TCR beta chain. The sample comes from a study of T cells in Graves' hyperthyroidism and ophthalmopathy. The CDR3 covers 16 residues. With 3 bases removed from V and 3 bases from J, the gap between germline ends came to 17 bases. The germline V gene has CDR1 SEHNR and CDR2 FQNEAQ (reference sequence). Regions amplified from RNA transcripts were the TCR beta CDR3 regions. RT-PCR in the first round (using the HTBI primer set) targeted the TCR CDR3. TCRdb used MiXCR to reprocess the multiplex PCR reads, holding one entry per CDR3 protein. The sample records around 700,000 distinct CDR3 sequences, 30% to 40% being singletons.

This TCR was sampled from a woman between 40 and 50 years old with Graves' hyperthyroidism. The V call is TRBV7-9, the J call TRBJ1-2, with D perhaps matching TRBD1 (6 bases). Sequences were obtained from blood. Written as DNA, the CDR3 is TGTGCCAGCAGCTTTCGTTGGGGGGCGTTATACTATGGCTACACCTTC. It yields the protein CASSFRWGALYYGYTF.